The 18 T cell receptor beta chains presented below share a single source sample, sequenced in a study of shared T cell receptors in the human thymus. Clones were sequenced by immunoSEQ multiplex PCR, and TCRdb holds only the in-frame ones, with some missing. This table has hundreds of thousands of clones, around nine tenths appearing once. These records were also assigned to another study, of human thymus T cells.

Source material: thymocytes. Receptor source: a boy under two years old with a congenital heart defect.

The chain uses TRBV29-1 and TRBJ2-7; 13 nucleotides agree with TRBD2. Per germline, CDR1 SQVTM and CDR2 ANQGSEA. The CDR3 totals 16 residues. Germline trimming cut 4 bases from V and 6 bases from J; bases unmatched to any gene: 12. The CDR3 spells CSVVVRTSGRDGEQYF. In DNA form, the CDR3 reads TGCAGCGTTGTAGTCAGGACTAGCGGGAGAGACGGCGAGCAGTACTTC.

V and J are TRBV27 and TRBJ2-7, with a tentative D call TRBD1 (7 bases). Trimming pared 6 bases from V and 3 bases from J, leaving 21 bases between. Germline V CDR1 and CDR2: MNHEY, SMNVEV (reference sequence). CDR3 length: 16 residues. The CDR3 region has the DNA TGTGCCAGCAGCCTTTTCCGGGCAGGGGGGTACTACGAGCAGTACTTC. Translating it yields CASSLFRAGGYYEQYF.

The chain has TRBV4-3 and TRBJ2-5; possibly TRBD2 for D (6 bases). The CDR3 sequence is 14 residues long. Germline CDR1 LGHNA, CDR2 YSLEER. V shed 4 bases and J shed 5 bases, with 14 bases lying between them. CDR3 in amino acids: CASSPGTVWETQYF. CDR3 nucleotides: TGCGCCAGCAGCCCCGGGACTGTCTGGGAGACCCAGTACTTC.

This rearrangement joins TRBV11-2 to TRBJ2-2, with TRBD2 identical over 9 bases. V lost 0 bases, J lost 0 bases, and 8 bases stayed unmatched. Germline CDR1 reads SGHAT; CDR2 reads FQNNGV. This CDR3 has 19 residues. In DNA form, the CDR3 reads TGTGCCAGCAGCTTAGATCGGGGGCGACTAGCGGCGAACACCGGGGAGCTGTTTTTT. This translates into CASSLDRGRLAANTGELFF.

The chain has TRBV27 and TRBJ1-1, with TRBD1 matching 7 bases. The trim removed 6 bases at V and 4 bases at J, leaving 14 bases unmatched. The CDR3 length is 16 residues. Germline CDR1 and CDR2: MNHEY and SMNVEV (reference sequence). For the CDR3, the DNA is TGTGCCAGCAGGCTAACAGGGGACCCCCTGTGCACTGAAGCTTTCTTT. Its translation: CASRLTGDPLCTEAFF.

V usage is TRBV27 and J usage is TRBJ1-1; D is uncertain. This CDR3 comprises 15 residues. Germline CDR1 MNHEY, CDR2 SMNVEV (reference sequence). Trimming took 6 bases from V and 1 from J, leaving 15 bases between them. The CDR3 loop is CASSLTPPGNTEAFF. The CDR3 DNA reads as TGTGCCAGCAGCCTCACCCCCCCAGGGAACACTGAAGCTTTCTTT.

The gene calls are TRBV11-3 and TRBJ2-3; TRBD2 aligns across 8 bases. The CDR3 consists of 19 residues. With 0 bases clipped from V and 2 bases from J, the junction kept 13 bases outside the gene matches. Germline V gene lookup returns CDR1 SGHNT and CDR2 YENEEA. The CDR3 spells CASSLEGTTSGGPTDTQYF. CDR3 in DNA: TGTGCCAGCAGCTTAGAGGGAACTACTAGCGGTGGCCCCACAGATACGCAGTATTTT. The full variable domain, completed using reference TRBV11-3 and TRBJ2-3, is EAGVVQSPRYKIIEKKQPVAFWCNPISGHNTLYWYLQNLGQGPELLIRYENEEAVDDSQLPKDRFSAERLKGVDSTLKIQPAELGDSAVYLCASSLEGTTSGGPTDTQYFGPGTRLTVL.

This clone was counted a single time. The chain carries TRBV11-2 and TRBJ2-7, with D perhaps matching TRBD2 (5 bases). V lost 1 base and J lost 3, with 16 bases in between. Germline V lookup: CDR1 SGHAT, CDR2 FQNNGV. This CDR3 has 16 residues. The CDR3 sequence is CASSLVPTGVIYEQYF. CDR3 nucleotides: TGTGCCAGCAGCTTAGTCCCCACCGGGGTAATCTACGAGCAGTACTTC.

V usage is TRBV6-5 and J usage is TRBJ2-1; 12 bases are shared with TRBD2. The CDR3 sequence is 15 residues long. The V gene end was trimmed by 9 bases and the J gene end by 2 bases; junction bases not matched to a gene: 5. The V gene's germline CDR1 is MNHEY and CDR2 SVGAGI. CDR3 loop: CASLAGGPTYNEQFF. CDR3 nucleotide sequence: TGTGCCAGTCTAGCGGGAGGGCCTACCTACAATGAGCAGTTCTTC.

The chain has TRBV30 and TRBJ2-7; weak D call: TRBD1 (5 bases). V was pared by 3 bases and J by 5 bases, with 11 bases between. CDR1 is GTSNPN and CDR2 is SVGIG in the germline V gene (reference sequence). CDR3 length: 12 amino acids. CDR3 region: CAWRGQGHEQYF. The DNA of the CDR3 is TGTGCCTGGAGAGGTCAGGGTCACGAGCAGTACTTC. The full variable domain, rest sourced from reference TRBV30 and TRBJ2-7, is SQTIHQWPATLVQPVGSPLSLECTVEGTSNPNLYWYRQAAGRGLQLLFYSVGIGQISSEVPQNLSASRPQDRQFILSSKKLLLSDSGFYLCAWRGQGHEQYFGPGTRLTVT.

This CDR3 is CASSFAGDRGENYGYTF. As DNA, the CDR3 is TGTGCCAGCAGCTTTGCCGGGGACAGGGGAGAAAACTATGGCTACACCTTC. The J gene is TRBJ1-2, the V gene TRBV7-9, with TRBD1 matching over 10 bases. Germline-derived CDR1 and CDR2 are SEHNR and FQNEAQ (reference sequence). Germline trimming cut 3 bases from V and 2 bases from J; bases unmatched to any gene: 9. The CDR3 consists of 17 residues. Full variable domain (remainder filled in from reference TRBV7-9 and TRBJ1-2): DTGVSQNPRHKITKRGQNVTFRCDPISEHNRLYWYRQTLGQGPEFLTYFQNEAQLEKSRLLSDRFSAERPKGSFSTLEIQRTEQGDSAMYLCASSFAGDRGENYGYTFGSGTRLTVV.

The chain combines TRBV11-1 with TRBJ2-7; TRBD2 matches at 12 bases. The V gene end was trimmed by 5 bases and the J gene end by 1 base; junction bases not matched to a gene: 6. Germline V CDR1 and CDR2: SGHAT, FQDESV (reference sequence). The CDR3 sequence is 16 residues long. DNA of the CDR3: TGTGCCAGCAGCCCAGTGACTAGCGGGAGATCCTACGAGCAGTACTTC. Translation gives CASSPVTSGRSYEQYF.

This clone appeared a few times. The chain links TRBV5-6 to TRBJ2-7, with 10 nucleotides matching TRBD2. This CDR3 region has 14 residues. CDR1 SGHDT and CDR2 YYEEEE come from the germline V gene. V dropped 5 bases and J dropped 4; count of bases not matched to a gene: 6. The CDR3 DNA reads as TGTGCCAGCAGAGTAGCGGGAGGCGGTTACGAGCAGTACTTC. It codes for CASRVAGGGYEQYF.

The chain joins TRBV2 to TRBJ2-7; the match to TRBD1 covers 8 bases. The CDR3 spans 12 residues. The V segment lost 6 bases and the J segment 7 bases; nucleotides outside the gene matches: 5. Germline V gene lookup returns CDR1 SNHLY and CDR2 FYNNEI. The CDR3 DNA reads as TGTGCCAGCAGGCAGGGGGCATGGGAGCAGTACTTC. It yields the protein CASRQGAWEQYF.

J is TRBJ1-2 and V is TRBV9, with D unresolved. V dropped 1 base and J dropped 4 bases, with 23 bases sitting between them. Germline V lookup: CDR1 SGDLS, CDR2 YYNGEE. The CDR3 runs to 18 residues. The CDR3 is CASSVRLSAEPGSYGYTF. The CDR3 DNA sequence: TGTGCCAGCAGCGTACGGCTCTCAGCCGAGCCGGGGAGCTATGGCTACACCTTC.

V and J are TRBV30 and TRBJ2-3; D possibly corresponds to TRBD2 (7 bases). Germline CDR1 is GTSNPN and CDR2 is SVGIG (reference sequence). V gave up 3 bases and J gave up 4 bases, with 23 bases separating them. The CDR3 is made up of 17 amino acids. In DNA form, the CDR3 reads TGTGCCTGGAGAACCCCCGGGGGCCTAGCGGTGTCAGATACGCAGTATTTT. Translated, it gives CAWRTPGGLAVSDTQYF.

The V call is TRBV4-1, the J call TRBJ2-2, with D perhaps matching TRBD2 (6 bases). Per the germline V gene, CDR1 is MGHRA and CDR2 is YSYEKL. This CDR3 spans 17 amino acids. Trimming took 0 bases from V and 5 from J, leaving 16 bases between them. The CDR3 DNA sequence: TGCGCCAGCAGCCAAGAAGGGGACGGAGGGAATACCGGGGAGCTGTTTTTT. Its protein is CASSQEGDGGNTGELFF.

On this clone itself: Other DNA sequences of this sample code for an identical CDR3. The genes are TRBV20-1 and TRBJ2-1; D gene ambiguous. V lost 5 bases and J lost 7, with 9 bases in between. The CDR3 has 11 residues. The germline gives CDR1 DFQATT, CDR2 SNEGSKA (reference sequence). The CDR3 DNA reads TGCAGTGCTCGTTCGGGTAATGAGCAGTTCTTC. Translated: CSARSGNEQFF.